The present T cell receptor beta chain was sequenced within a study of shared T cell receptors in the human thymus (dated by TCRdb to the early 2020s). Broadly, across the study: The study examined how self-reactive, shared T-cell receptor alpha chains are generated in the human thymus.

Note on this clone: Its target antigen remains unknown. One base away there is no much larger clone; base qualities are not given.

Receptor amplification or capture employed the immunoSEQ multiplex PCR assay. TCRdb retrieved this table from immuneACCESS and kept in-frame rearrangements only. Not all clones are present; in checked studies, unresolved V genes account for under half, and no reason is known for the remainder. Here the sample has approximately 660,000 clones; approximately 88% occur a single time. The top ten constitute 0.0085% to 0.012% of the sample. These data are also associated with another study on human thymus T cells. The second study's paper adds: In Finland, the donors were immunologically healthy infants who were having open corrective cardiac surgery for congenital heart defects. Thymus tissue was collected as surgical resects that were removed during corrective cardiac surgery. Both the thymic and the peripheral blood repertoires appeared to show biased V and J gene segment usage. The related research found that thymic TCR repertoires overlapped highly between unrelated individuals. TCR alpha and beta repertoires from fewer than ten infant thymus samples and four related peripheral blood samples were characterized in the study. The cohort included six male and a couple of female infants, with donor ages spanning 7 to 244 days. Thymocytes were mechanically released from the tissue and were stored as pellets of roughly 9-30 million cells at -70 degrees C. A QIAsymphony instrument was used to extract genomic DNA from the frozen cell pellets. TCRB and TCRAD loci were amplified from a standardized quantity of quality-controlled genomic DNA using the immunoSEQ multiplex PCR assay. The amplicons covered the V(D)J region and were long enough to include the CDR3 and to identify the V and J genes. The commercial immunoSEQ service was used to sequence amplicons on an Illumina platform. Primer bias and sequencing errors were corrected using previously described methods, and TCRAD and TCRB definitions followed the IMGT database. Repertoires were analysed with immunoSEQ Analyzer 3.0 and VDJTools, covering basic statistics, V/J segment usage, diversity estimates, rarefaction and pairwise overlap. Diversity was estimated using the Chao1, ChaoE, Efron-Thisted, Shannon and inverse Simpson indices, and was also estimated on datasets down-sampled to the size of the smallest sample. Repertoire overlap was assessed by strict matching of CDR3 nucleotide sequence, V gene and J gene, and clustering was done by Jaccard-based multidimensional scaling. On average, thymus samples gave roughly 740,000 unique TCRB clonotypes, whereas blood samples gave 80,000 to 85,000.

The receptor comes from a boy under two years old with a congenital heart defect. Donor details come from another sample of the same person, matched by shared clones. The sequenced material came from thymocytes.

The CDR3 loop reads CASSLTSGNEQFF. The DNA is as follows: TGTGCCAGCAGTCTGACTAGCGGCAATGAGCAGTTCTTC. The V gene is TRBV27 and the J gene is TRBJ2-1, and 9 junction bases match TRBD2. The CDR3 numbers 13 residues from cysteine through phenylalanine. The retained sequence is limited to the CDR3, 39 bases, with the frame set at the first base. The germline V gene (reference sequence) specifies MNHEY as CDR1 and SMNVEV as CDR2. The V end gives up 5 bases and the J end 6 bases, leaving 2 bases in the junction not matched to a gene.